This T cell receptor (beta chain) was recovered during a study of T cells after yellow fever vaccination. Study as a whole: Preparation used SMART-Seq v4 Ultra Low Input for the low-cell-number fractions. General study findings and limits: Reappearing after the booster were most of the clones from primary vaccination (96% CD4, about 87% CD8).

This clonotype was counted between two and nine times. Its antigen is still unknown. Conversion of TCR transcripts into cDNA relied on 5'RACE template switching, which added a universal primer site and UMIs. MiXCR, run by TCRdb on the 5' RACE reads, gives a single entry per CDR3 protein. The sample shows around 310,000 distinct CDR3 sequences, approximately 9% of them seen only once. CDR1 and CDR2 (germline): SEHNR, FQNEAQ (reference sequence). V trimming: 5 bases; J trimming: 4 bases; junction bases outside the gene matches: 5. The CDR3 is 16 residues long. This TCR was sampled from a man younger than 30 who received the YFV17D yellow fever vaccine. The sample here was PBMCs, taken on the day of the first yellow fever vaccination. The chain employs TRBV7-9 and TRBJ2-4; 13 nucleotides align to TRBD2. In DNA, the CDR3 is TGTGCCAGCAGCCCGCTACTAGCGGGGGGGAAAAACATTCAGTACTTC. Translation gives CASSPLLAGGKNIQYF.